The clone carrying this T cell receptor beta chain was counted between two and nine times. Its cognate antigen is unknown. This sample was included in a study of CD8 T cells in ankylosing spondylitis. Overall study results and limits: Within peripheral blood, clones linked to disease were CD8+ and relatively rare. Characteristic of ankylosing spondylitis blood, it appeared, was a TCR beta motif comprising roughly 8 highly homologous variants.

With 0 bases removed from V and 4 bases from J, the gap between germline ends came to 10 bases. This CDR3 is built from 14 residues. CDR1 is SGDLS, CDR2 YYNGEE, per germline. TCRdb recomputed calls from the 5' RACE reads with MiXCR, one row per CDR3 protein. The table lists about 180,000 distinct CDR3 sequences, around a tenth of them singletons. The receptor's source is a female donor with ankylosing spondylitis or in good health (not recorded which). The sample consisted of blood, either unsorted or a sorted T cell fraction (not recorded which). The V call is TRBV9, the J call TRBJ1-2, with unresolved D. CDR3 coding DNA: TGTGCCAGCAGCGTAGGAGGGCAGCTCTATGGCTACACCTTC. Its protein product is CASSVGGQLYGYTF.